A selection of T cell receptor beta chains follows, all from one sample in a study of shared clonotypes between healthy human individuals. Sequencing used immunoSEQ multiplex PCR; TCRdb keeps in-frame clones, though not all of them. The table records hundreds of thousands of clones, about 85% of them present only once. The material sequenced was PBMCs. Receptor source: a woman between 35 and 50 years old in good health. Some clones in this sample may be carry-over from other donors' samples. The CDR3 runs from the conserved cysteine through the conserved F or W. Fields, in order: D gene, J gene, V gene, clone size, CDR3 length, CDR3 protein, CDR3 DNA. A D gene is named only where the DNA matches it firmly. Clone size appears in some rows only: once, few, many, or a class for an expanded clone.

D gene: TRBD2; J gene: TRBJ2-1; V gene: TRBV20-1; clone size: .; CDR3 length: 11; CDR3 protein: CSARVGGRQFF; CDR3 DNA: TGCAGTGCTAGAGTGGGCGGGAGGCAGTTCTTC
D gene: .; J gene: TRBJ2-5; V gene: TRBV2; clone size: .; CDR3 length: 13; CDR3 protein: CASRRTYQETQYF; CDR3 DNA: TGTGCCAGCAGGCGGACGTACCAAGAGACCCAGTACTTC
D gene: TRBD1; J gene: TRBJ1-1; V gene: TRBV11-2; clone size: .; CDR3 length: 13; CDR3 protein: CASSGQSDTEAFF; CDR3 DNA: TGTGCCAGCTCGGGACAGAGTGACACTGAAGCTTTCTTT
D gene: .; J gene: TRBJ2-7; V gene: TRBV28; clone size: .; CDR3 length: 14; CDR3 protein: CASISGGVDGEQYF; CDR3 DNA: TGTGCCAGCATCTCGGGTGGGGTTGATGGCGAGCAGTACTTC
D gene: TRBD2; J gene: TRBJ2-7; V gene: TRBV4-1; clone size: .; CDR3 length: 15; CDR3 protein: CASSPRTSGRNEQYF; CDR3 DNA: TGCGCCAGCAGCCCGAGGACTAGCGGGAGAAACGAGCAGTACTTC
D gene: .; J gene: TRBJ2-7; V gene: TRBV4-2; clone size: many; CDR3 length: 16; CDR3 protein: CASSQDRGAPSYEQYF; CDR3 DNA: TGTGCCAGCAGCCAAGATCGAGGAGCGCCCTCCTACGAGCAGTACTTC
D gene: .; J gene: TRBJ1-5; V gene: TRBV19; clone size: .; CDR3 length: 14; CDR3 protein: CASTFLGSNQPQHF; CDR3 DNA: TGTGCCAGTACGTTCCTAGGTAGCAATCAGCCCCAGCATTTT
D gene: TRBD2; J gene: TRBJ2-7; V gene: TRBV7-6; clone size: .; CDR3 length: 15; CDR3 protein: CASSTGLAGTYEQYF; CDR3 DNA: TGTGCCAGCAGCACAGGACTAGCGGGCACATACGAGCAGTACTTC
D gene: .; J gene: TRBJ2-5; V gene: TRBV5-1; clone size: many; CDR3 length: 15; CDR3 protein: CASSPDRSIVETQYF; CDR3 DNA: TGCGCCAGCAGCCCCGACCGTTCGATCGTAGAGACCCAGTACTTC
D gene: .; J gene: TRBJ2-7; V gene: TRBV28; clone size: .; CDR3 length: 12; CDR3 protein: CASSFSGREQYF; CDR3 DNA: TGTGCCAGCAGTTTCAGTGGGCGCGAGCAGTACTTC
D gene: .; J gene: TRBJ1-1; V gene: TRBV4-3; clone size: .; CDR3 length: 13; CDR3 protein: CASSQVRGTEAFF; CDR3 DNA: TGCGCCAGCAGCCAAGTCAGGGGTACTGAAGCTTTCTTT
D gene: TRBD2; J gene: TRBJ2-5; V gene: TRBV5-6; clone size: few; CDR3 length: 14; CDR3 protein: CASSKLAGGETQYF; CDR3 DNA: TGTGCCAGCAGCAAACTAGCGGGTGGGGAGACCCAGTACTTC
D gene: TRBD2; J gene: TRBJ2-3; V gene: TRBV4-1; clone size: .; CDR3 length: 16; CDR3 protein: CASSPLAGGSTDTQYF; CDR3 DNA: TGCGCCAGCAGCCCCCTAGCGGGAGGGAGCACAGATACGCAGTATTTT
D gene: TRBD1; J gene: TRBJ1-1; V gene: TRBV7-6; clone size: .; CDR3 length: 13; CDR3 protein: CASSTGGRTEAFF; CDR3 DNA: TGTGCCAGCAGCACAGGGGGTCGCACTGAAGCTTTCTTT
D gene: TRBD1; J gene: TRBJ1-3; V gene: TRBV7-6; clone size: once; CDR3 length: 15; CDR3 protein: CASSLNRQGANTIYF; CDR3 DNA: TGTGCCAGCAGCCTCAACCGACAGGGGGCCAACACCATATATTTT
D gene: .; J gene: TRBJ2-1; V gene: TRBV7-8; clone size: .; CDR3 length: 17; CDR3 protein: CASSLYSLGSIRDEQFF; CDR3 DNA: TGTGCCAGCAGCTTATATAGTTTAGGGTCAATACGGGATGAGCAGTTCTTC
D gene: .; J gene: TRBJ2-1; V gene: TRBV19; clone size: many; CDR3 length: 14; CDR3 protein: CASSISTEANEQFF; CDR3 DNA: TGTGCCAGTAGTATTTCGACTGAGGCCAATGAGCAGTTCTTC
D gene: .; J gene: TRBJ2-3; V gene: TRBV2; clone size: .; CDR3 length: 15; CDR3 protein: CASSELLGFTDTQYF; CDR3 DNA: TGTGCCAGCAGTGAACTCTTGGGCTTCACAGATACGCAGTATTTT
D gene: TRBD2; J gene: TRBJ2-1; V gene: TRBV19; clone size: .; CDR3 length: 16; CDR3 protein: CASRLGLAGGVGEQFF; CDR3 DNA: TGTGCCAGTAGATTAGGACTAGCGGGAGGTGTCGGTGAGCAGTTCTTC
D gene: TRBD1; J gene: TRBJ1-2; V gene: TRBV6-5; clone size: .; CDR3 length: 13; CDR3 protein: CASRSTGNYGYTF; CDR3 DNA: TGTGCCAGCAGATCGACAGGGAACTATGGCTACACCTTC
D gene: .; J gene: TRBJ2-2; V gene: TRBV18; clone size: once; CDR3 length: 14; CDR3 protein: CASSPLMNTGELFF; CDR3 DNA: TGTGCCAGCTCACCCTTAATGAACACCGGGGAGCTGTTTTTT
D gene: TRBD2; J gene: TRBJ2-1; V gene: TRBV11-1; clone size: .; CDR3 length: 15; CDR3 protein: CASSYGGEGYNEQFF; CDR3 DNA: TGTGCCAGCAGCTACGGGGGGGAGGGCTACAATGAGCAGTTCTTC
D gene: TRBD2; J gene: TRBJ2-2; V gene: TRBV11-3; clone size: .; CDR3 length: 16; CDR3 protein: CASSRFAGGTTGELFF; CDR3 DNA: TGTGCCAGCAGCCGATTTGCGGGAGGAACCACCGGGGAGCTGTTTTTT
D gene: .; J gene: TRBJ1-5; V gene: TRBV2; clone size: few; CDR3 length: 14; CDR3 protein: CASMGGVAGQPQHF; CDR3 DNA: TGTGCCAGCATGGGGGGAGTGGCAGGTCAGCCCCAGCATTTT
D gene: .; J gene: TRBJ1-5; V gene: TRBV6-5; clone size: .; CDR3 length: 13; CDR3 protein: CASRAESNQPQHF; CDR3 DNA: TGTGCCAGCAGAGCGGAGAGCAATCAGCCCCAGCATTTT
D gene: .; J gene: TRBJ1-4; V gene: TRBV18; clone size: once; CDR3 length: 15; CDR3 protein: CASSFSGTLGEKLFF; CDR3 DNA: TGTGCCAGCTCATTCTCCGGGACCCTGGGGGAAAAACTGTTTTTT
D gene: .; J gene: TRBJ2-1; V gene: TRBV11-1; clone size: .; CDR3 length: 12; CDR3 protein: CASSLGGEQQFF; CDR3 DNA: TGTGCCAGCAGCTTAGGGGGCGAGCAGCAGTTCTTC
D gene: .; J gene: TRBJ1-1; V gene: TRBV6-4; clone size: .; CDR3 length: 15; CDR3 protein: CASSDSRHKNTEAFF; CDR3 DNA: TGTGCCAGCAGTGACTCGCGGCACAAGAACACTGAAGCTTTCTTT
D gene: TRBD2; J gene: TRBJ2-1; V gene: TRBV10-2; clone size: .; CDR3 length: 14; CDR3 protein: CASSNRDYDNEQFF; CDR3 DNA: TGCGCCAGCAGCAACCGGGACTACGACAATGAGCAGTTCTTC